A single TCR beta chain is shown here with its context. TCRdb's copy holds only in-frame clones and misses some; the assay was immunoSEQ multiplex PCR. Counted here are some 80,000 clones, about 92% occurring once; the ten biggest clones make up more than 0.2%. The sample comes from a study of technical replicates of blood from several donors. The V end was cut by 5 bases, the J end by 8 bases, with 9 bases between. The CDR3 is made up of 11 amino acids. From germline, CDR1 is GTSNPN and CDR2 SVGIG (reference sequence). The chain uses TRBV30 and TRBJ1-4; a possible D gene is TRBD1 (6 bases). Material: T cells isolated from PBMCs. This sequence originates from a human donor in good health. The CDR3, as DNA: TGTGCCTGGGAGGACAGCGAAAAACTGTTTTTT. Translation: CAWEDSEKLFF.